This T cell receptor beta chain derives from a study of metastatic and nonmetastatic thyroid tumors. This clone was counted many times. Its antigen is unidentified. Study-level results: Versus benign nodules, malignant thyroid tumors reportedly had significantly higher TCR beta diversity, in blood and tumor.

TCRdb re-analyzed the PCR reads through MiXCR. The sample lists about 14,000 clones, less than 35% occurring once. V dropped 8 bases and J dropped 6 bases, with 16 bases sitting between them. Germline V gene data show CDR1 as MNHNS and CDR2 as SASEGT. The CDR3 consists of 14 residues. Each patient went into thyroid surgery without having received any treatment. The sequenced material came from tumor tissue. The rearrangement uses TRBV6-1 and TRBJ1-4; the D gene is possibly TRBD1 (5 bases). The sequence was obtained from a female donor with papillary thyroid cancer or a benign thyroid nodule (not recorded which). Some clones in this sample may be carry-over from other donors' samples. The CDR3 coding sequence is TGTGCCAGCCGATGGGGGGGAGGCGATGAAAAACTGTTTTTT. Translated, it gives CASRWGGGDEKLFF.